This T cell receptor beta chain was sequenced for a study of blood T cell repertoires in COVID-19 (TCRdb year 2020). Study-level background: Samples covering the acute and convalescent phases of COVID-19 were provided by collaborators in the United States, Italy and Spain. Where available, HLA class I and class II types were taken from metadata supplied by the sample provider and were not determined by assay-based typing. The repertoires were made available in a free public database intended to serve as a resource for research on the immune response to SARS-CoV-2. A de-identified subject ID, COVID-19 status, age in years and sex were almost always included in the sample metadata. Deeply sampled blood TCRbeta repertoires from subjects exposed to, actively infected with, or recovered from COVID-19 were included in the dataset. The material from the prospective study consisted of cDNA or gDNA derived from T cells, B-cell-depleted T cells, or PBMCs. Samples were obtained from the ongoing ImmuneRACE study (first 160 participants) and from roughly 1,300 subjects provided by 6 global collaborators.

The investigation overall reported the following: Clinical and demographic metadata were provided uncurated, with the amount varying by source and participant.

The immunoSEQ Assay, a bias-controlled multiplex PCR, was used to amplify TCRbeta CDR3 regions from genomic DNA. In the original analysis: Within the assay, amplification of reference gene primers was used to estimate how many nucleated cells each sample contained. To quantify the absolute abundance of each unique TCRbeta CDR3 rearrangement, sequence reads were collapsed and filtered. For each sample, productive Simpson clonality was calculated by taking the square root of Simpson's diversity index across productive rearrangements. Not all clones reach the TCRdb copy of this immuneACCESS table, which keeps in-frame sequences only. Checked studies attribute under half of the gap to unresolved V genes and leave the rest unexplained. The V and J calls and clone size were taken over from that table, and D and trimming were inferred from the DNA. The sample yields 120,000 or so clones; 70% to 85% were counted once. Approximately 0.79% of the sample belongs to the ten largest clones.

As for this clone: Its antigen remains unidentified. The record has no base qualities; no much larger clone is one base away.

The collaborating institutions used their own protocols to collect whole blood in K2EDTA tubes. For TCRbeta analysis, collaborator samples were shipped as frozen whole blood, as isolated PBMCs, or as DNA extracted from either sample type. The CDR3 numbers 14 residues from cysteine through phenylalanine. Just CDR3 DNA is preserved here, 42 bases in frame from base 1. V is clipped by 3 bases and J by 0 bases, and the sequence between their germline boundaries is 6 bases long. Reading the germline V gene (reference sequence) gives CDR1 LNHDA and CDR2 SQIVND. This clonotype was sampled from a human donor with acute or convalescent COVID-19. The donor label of this sample is uncertain. Rearrangement joined TRBV19 to TRBJ1-3; the D gene assignment is ambiguous. The sample consisted of peripheral blood. The nucleotide sequence is given as TGTGCCAGTAGTATTCGGGGCTCTGGAAACACCATATATTTT. This is translated as CASSIRGSGNTIYF.